This TCR beta chain was identified in a study of blood T cell repertoires in COVID-19. Across the whole study: The cDNA or gDNA used as material had been derived from T cells, B-cell-depleted T cells, or PBMCs.

This CDR3 is built from 14 residues. In germline, CDR1 is ENHRY, CDR2 SYGVKD. V was shortened by 10 bases and J by 1 base, with 17 bases between the two germline ends. This clone has a single count. Repertoires were generated with immunoSEQ multiplex PCR, while TCRdb's copy carries only in-frame clones and drops some. Seen here are 250,000 to 400,000 clones, about 90% observed once, and the top ten hold 2.5% to 3.5%. What was sequenced was peripheral blood. This receptor was identified in a woman aged 25 to 39 with COVID-19, enrolled during active disease. This sequence joins TRBV10-3 and TRBJ2-7, with D possibly matching TRBD2 (6 bases). CDR3 sequence: CATPRGNASYEQYF. DNA of the CDR3: TGTGCCACCCCGCGGGGTAACGCTTCCTACGAGCAGTACTTC.